The subject of this entry is one TCR beta chain. What it binds is not known. Only in-frame clones appear in the TCRdb table, and some are missing; sequencing was by immunoSEQ multiplex PCR. The sample includes approximately 100,000 clones, 90% to 95% of them seen just once. J gave up 6 bases and V 4 bases, and 3 bases lay outside the gene matches. Germline CDR1 is SNHLY and CDR2 is FYNNEI. The CDR3 spans 13 residues. These data originate in a study of T cell responses to AZD1222 COVID-19 vaccine. Study background: Pooling of second doses given at about 4 or about 12 weeks was done.

General observations from the study: Baseline serology detected seropositivity in only six or seven AZD1222 recipients. Spike as a whole was targeted by vaccine-associated CD4 TCRs, dominant at 160-218 and 743-854. Clonal diversity was possibly underestimated; the donors were predominantly white British and more often female.

The sequence was collected from an adult in good health. This chain joins TRBV2 and TRBJ1-2, with TRBD1 matching 9 bases. The sequencing here drew on peripheral blood, taken on day 0 of AZD1222 vaccination. As DNA, the CDR3 is TGTGCCAGCAGTGTCGGGACAGGGAATGGCTACACCTTC. This translates into CASSVGTGNGYTF. The full variable domain, in which reference TRBV2 and TRBJ1-2 provide the parts outside the CDR3, is EPEVTQTPSHQVTQMGQEVILRCVPISNHLYFYWYRQILGQKVEFLVSFYNNEISEKSEIFDDQFSVERPDGSNFTLKIRSTKLEDSAMYFCASSVGTGNGYTFGSGTRLTVV.